One sample yielded the 19 T cell receptor beta chains listed below, sequenced in a study of technical replicates of blood from a few donors. Data came from immunoSEQ multiplex PCR; TCRdb stores just in-frame clones and leaves some out. Here the sample spans approximately 68,000 clones, 95% to 98% being singletons. Specimen: T cells isolated from PBMCs. These TCRs come from a human donor in good health.

The gene calls are TRBV7-2 and TRBJ1-1; 9 bases agree with TRBD1. CDR3 length: 13 residues. Unmatched junction bases numbered 2, after V lost 5 bases and J lost 4 bases. Looked up from germline, CDR1 is SGHTA and CDR2 is FQGNSA. The CDR3 DNA reads TGTGCCAGCAGCCTGGACAGGGGCACTGAAGCTTTCTTT. As protein: CASSLDRGTEAFF. Complete variable domain (other parts from reference TRBV7-2 and TRBJ1-1): GAGVSQSPSNKVTEKGKDVELRCDPISGHTALYWYRQSLGQGLEFLIYFQGNSAPDKSGLPSDRFSAERTGGSVSTLTIQRTQQEDSAVYLCASSLDRGTEAFFGQGTRLTVV.

The chain carries TRBV10-3 and TRBJ2-7; 7 nucleotides line up with TRBD2. CDR1 and CDR2 (germline): ENHRY, SYGVKD. The CDR3 is 15 residues long. V trimming: 3 bases; J trimming: 3 bases; junction bases outside the gene matches: 8. The CDR3: CAISEIAGLGYEQYF. In DNA form, the CDR3 reads TGTGCCATCAGTGAAATAGCGGGTCTTGGCTACGAGCAGTACTTC.

The chain couples TRBV27 to TRBJ2-3, with 14 bases that match TRBD2. This CDR3 spans 16 amino acids. The trim removed 5 bases at V and 9 bases at J, leaving 10 bases unmatched. Germline V gene sequence: CDR1 MNHEY, CDR2 SMNVEV (reference sequence). The CDR3 loop reads CASSLGLAGEFRTQYF. CDR3 sequence (DNA): TGTGCCAGCAGTCTGGGACTAGCGGGAGAGTTCCGAACGCAGTATTTT.

The J gene is TRBJ2-1, the V gene TRBV30, with D perhaps matching TRBD2 (5 bases). V was cut by 4 bases and J by 5 bases, with 12 bases left in between. The germline V gene has CDR1 GTSNPN and CDR2 SVGIG (reference sequence). The CDR3 runs 13 residues. The CDR3 DNA sequence: TGTGCCTGGACCCTGGACTTTCACAATGAGCAGTTCTTC. Its protein is CAWTLDFHNEQFF.

The CDR3 region is CASSPRGTRADYGYTF. DNA for the CDR3: TGTGCCAGCAGCCCGCGGGGGACCAGGGCGGACTATGGCTACACCTTC. The V and J genes are TRBV7-8 and TRBJ1-2, with a possible D match to TRBD1 (5 bases). CDR1 is SGHVS and CDR2 is FQNEAQ in the germline V gene. CDR3 length equals 16 residues. With 5 bases removed from V and 3 bases from J, the gap between germline ends came to 19 bases.

The V and J genes are TRBV5-5 and TRBJ1-1; D gene unclear. V lost 2 bases and J 8 bases, leaving 16 bases between the germline ends. CDR3 length equals 14 residues. CDR1 and CDR2 (germline): SGHKS, YYEKEE (reference sequence). The CDR3 protein is CASSFFQAPLEAFF. Here the CDR3 DNA reads TGTGCCAGCAGCTTTTTTCAGGCGCCCCTGGAAGCTTTCTTT.

This clone has a single count. J is TRBJ1-1 and V is TRBV6-9; D is undetermined. The V and J ends lost 8 bases and 7 bases respectively, with 26 bases between them. The germline CDR1 and CDR2 sequences are MNHGY and SVAAGI. This CDR3 is 16 amino acids long. CDR3 coding DNA: TGTGCCAGCGCCCGAACCCGACATCCGCACAAGGTTGAAGCTTTCTTT. The encoded protein is CASARTRHPHKVEAFF.

This chain connects TRBV19 to TRBJ1-1; D is possibly TRBD1 (5 bases). With 3 bases removed from V and 0 bases from J, the gap between germline ends came to 11 bases. CDR1 and CDR2 from the germline V gene are LNHDA and SQIVND (reference sequence). The CDR3 totals 15 residues. Written as DNA, the CDR3 is TGTGCCAGTAGTATCTCCAGGGCCATGAACACTGAAGCTTTCTTT. Its translation: CASSISRAMNTEAFF.

The genes are TRBV27 and TRBJ2-1; 7 bases are shared with TRBD1. This CDR3 is 14 amino acids long. The germline gives CDR1 MNHEY, CDR2 SMNVEV (reference sequence). The V and J ends lost 0 bases and 6 bases, in that order; junction bases with no gene match: 2. In DNA, the CDR3 is TGTGCCAGCAGTTTATCGGGGACAGTCAATGAGCAGTTCTTC. This translates into CASSLSGTVNEQFF.

The rearrangement links TRBV18 to TRBJ1-2; perhaps TRBD1 as D (6 bases). The CDR3 has 14 amino acids. Germline CDR1 is KGHSH and CDR2 is LQKENI. The ends were cut back, 3 bases at V and 7 bases at J, with 15 bases in the middle. CDR3: CASSPSGTISGYTF. CDR3 DNA sequence: TGTGCCAGCTCACCGTCCGGGACAATAAGTGGCTACACCTTC.

The V gene is TRBV30, the J gene TRBJ1-2, with 10 bases that match TRBD1. The CDR3 loop spans 12 amino acids. CDR1 GTSNPN and CDR2 SVGIG come from the germline V gene (reference sequence). V gave up 2 bases and J gave up 12 bases; unmatched junction bases: 6. The CDR3 here is CAWSLGQGLHTF. The CDR3 region has the DNA TGTGCCTGGAGTCTGGGACAGGGGCTCCACACCTTC.

This CDR3 reads CASSRLEVANYGYTF. The CDR3 DNA reads TGTGCCAGCAGCCGCCTGGAGGTAGCTAACTATGGCTACACCTTC. The chain links TRBV6-6 to TRBJ1-2, with D hard to call. CDR1 is MNHNY and CDR2 is SVGAGI in the germline V gene (reference sequence). The length of the CDR3 is 15 residues. V dropped 6 bases and J dropped 0 bases, with 14 bases sitting between them.

V is TRBV6-1 and J is TRBJ2-7; 7 bases line up with TRBD1. CDR1 MNHNS and CDR2 SASEGT come from the germline V gene. The CDR3 covers 16 residues. Trimming at V came to 2 bases and at J to 4 bases, leaving 11 bases not matched to a gene. The CDR3 coding sequence is TGTGCCAGCAGTGAACTCGCCGGACAGGCGAGGTACGAGCAGTACTTC. Protein sequence: CASSELAGQARYEQYF.

V is TRBV6-5 and J is TRBJ1-1, with 7 positions matching TRBD1. Germline trimming cut 4 bases from V and 5 bases from J; bases unmatched to any gene: 10. There are 15 residues in the CDR3. Germline CDR1 MNHEY, CDR2 SVGAGI. CDR3 region: CASSFSTTGVTEAFF. Here the CDR3 DNA reads TGTGCCAGCAGTTTCTCGACAACAGGGGTGACTGAAGCTTTCTTT.

The chain recombines TRBV7-2 with TRBJ2-7; weak D call: TRBD2 (6 bases). Germline V gene lookup returns CDR1 SGHTA and CDR2 FQGNSA. V was trimmed by 5 bases and J by 3 bases, leaving 11 bases between them. This CDR3 region has 13 residues. As DNA, the CDR3 is TGTGCCAGCAGCCCGGGACTCCTCTACGAGCAGTACTTC. Translating it yields CASSPGLLYEQYF.

This clone was recorded only once. The chain joins TRBV11-2 to TRBJ1-2, with D possibly TRBD1 on 6 matching bases. Germline CDR1 reads SGHAT; CDR2 reads FQNNGV. Between the trimmed V and J ends, which lost 6 bases and 10 bases, there was a span of 15 bases. The CDR3 consists of 12 residues. CDR3 sequence: CASRGDTVLYTF. DNA for the CDR3: TGTGCCAGCAGAGGGGACACGGTCCTCTACACCTTC.

V usage is TRBV10-3 and J usage is TRBJ1-3; possibly TRBD1 for D (5 bases). Germline assignment: CDR1 ENHRY and CDR2 SYGVKD. V was trimmed by 0 bases and J by 2 bases, leaving 8 bases between them. CDR3 length: 15 residues. The CDR3 sequence: CAISESGEAGNTIYF. CDR3 DNA sequence: TGTGCCATCAGTGAGTCAGGGGAGGCTGGAAACACCATATATTTT.

CDR3 amino acids: CAIKTSLRFTGNEQFF. CDR3 in DNA: TGTGCCATCAAGACTAGCTTAAGGTTTACAGGCAATGAGCAGTTCTTC. This rearrangement joins TRBV10-3 to TRBJ2-1; 7 bases match TRBD2. This CDR3 is 16 amino acids long. The trim removed 7 bases at V and 6 bases at J, leaving 15 bases unmatched. Germline V gives CDR1 ENHRY, CDR2 SYGVKD.

The chain links TRBV4-2 to TRBJ2-7; D gene ambiguous. Germline lookup yields CDR1 LGHNA and CDR2 YNFKEQ. The V and J ends lost 0 bases and 5 bases respectively, with 11 bases between them. The CDR3 is made up of 14 amino acids. CDR3 residues: CASSQERRADEQYF. CDR3 sequence (DNA): TGTGCCAGCAGCCAAGAAAGGCGCGCGGACGAGCAGTACTTC.